This T cell receptor beta chain derives from a study of cytomegalovirus exposure and HLA in healthy donors. V shed 0 bases and J shed 5 bases, with 10 bases lying between them. Germline-derived CDR1 and CDR2 are LNHNV and YYDKDF (reference sequence). The CDR3 extends over 14 amino acids. PCR employed 60 Vbeta and 13 Jbeta primers. Clones were read by immunoSEQ multiplex PCR, and TCRdb kept only the in-frame ones, dropping some. The sample has about 25,000 clones, roughly three quarters seen once. On this clone: The antigen is unknown.

Study-level points and caveats: The majority of CMV-associated TCR beta chains were reported as apparently HLA-restricted in a later analysis. Some TCR beta chains (roughly 150 of them) were listed as cytomegalovirus-associated.

V and J are TRBV15 and TRBJ2-5; tentative D call: TRBD1 (6 bases). The material sequenced was PBMCs. The sequence derives from a male donor in good health and CMV-seronegative. The CDR3 region is CATSRDRGLETQYF. CDR3 in DNA: TGTGCCACCAGCAGAGACAGGGGATTGGAGACCCAGTACTTC. The full variable domain, completed using reference TRBV15 and TRBJ2-5, is DAMVIQNPRYQVTQFGKPVTLSCSQTLNHNVMYWYQQKSSQAPKLLFHYYDKDFNNEADTPDNFQSRRPNTSFCFLDIRSPGLGDTAMYLCATSRDRGLETQYFGPGTRLLVL.